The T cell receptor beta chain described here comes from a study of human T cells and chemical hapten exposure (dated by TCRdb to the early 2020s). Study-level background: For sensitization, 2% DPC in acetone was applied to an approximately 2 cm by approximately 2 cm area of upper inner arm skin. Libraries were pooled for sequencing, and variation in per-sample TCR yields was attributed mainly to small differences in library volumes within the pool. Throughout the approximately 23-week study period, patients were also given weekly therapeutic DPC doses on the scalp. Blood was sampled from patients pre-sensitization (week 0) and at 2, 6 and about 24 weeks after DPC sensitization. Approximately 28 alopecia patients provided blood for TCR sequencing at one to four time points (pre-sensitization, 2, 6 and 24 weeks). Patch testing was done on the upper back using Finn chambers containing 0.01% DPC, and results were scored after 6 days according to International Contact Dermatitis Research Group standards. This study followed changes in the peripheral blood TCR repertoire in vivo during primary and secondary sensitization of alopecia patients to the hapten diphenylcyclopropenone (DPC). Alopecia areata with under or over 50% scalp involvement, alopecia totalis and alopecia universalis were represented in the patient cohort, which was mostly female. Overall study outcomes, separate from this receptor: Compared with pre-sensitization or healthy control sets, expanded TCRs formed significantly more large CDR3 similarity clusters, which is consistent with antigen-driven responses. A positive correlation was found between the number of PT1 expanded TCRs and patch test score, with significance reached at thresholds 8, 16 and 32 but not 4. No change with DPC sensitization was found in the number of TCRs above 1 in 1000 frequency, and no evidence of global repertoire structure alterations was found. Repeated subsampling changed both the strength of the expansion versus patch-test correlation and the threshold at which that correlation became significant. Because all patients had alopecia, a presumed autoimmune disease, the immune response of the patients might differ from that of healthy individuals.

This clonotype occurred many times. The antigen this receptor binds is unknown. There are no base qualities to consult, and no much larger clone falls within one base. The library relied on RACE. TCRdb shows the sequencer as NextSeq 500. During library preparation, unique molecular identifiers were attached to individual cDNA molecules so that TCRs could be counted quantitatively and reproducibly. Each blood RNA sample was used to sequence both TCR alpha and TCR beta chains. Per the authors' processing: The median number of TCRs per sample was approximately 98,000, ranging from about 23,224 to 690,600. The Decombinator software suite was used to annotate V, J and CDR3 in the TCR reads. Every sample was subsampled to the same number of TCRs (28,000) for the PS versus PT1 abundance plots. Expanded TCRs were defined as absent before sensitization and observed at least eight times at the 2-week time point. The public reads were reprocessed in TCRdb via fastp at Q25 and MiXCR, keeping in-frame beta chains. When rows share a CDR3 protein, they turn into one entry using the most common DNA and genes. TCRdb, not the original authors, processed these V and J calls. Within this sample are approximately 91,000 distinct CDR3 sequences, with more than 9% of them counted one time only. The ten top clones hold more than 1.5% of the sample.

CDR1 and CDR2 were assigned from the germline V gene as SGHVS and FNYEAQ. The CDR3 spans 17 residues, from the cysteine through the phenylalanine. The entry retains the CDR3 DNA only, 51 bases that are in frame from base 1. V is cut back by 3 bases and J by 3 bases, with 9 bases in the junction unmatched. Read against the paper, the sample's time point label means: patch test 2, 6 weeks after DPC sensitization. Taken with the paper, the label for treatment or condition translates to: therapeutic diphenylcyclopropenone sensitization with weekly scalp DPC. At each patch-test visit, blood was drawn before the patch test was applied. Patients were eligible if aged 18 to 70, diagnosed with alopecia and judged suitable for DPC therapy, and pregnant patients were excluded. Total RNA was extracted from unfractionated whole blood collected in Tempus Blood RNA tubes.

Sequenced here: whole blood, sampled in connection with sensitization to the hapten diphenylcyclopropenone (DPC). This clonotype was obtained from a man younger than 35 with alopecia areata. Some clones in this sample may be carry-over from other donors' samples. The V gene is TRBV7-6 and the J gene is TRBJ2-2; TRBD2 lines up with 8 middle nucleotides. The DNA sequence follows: TGTGCCAGCAGCTTCGGAGCGGGGGTCAGAGACACCGGGGAGCTGTTTTTT. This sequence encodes CASSFGAGVRDTGELFF.